This T cell receptor (beta chain) was sequenced during a study of blood T cells in healthy people across ages. Alongside a J-beta primer mix, a sample-barcoded 5' primer served in a second PCR lasting 7 to 11 cycles. TCRdb re-analysed the 5' RACE reads in MiXCR, keeping a single row per CDR3 protein. The sample carries about 1,500,000 distinct CDR3 sequences, roughly 30% recorded once. This clonotype has a count of ten or more. The specimen was blood. This receptor was taken from a woman aged 25 to 45 in good health.

CDR3 bases: TGTGCCAGCACCCTCAAAAGGGGGTTCTCTAACTATGGCTACACCTTC. This translates into CASTLKRGFSNYGYTF. This sequence joins TRBV6-5 and TRBJ1-2, with D perhaps TRBD1 (6 bases). In germline, CDR1 is MNHEY, CDR2 SVGAGI. The CDR3 has 16 residues. V gave up 7 bases and J gave up 0 bases, with 18 bases separating them.